This T cell receptor beta chain was retrieved from a study of blood T cells in healthy people across ages. This clonotype was detected only a few times. The germline CDR1 and CDR2 sequences are KGHDR and SFDVKD. The V and J ends lost 1 base and 5 bases, in that order; junction bases with no gene match: 4. This CDR3 has 16 amino acids. The second PCR ran roughly 7 to 12 cycles with a sample-barcoded 5' primer and J-beta primers. A single record per CDR3 protein comes from TCRdb applying MiXCR to the 5' RACE reads. The table shows 750,000 to 1,000,000 distinct CDR3 sequences, with about 28% occurring only once. This sample also belongs to another study, concerning T cells of mothers and their children.

The rearrangement links TRBV24-1 to TRBJ2-2; 9 bases line up with TRBD1. The sequenced sample consisted of blood. This clonotype was obtained from a woman between 40 and 55 years old in good health. CDR3 residues: CATSDFGQGLTGELFF. The DNA for the CDR3 is TGTGCCACCAGTGATTTTGGACAGGGGCTTACCGGGGAGCTGTTTTTT.